The sequence of this T cell receptor (beta chain) was determined in a study of T cells after yellow fever vaccination (dated by TCRdb to the late 2010s). About the study as a whole: The SMART-Seq v4 Ultra Low Input RNA kit was used to prepare libraries from fractions with low cell numbers. To follow T-cell clones before and after primary and booster YFV17D yellow fever vaccination, bulk TCR alpha and beta repertoires were sequenced over time. Two healthy male donors, one aged 18 to 30 and one aged 30 to 40 years, made up the cohort. Blood samples were taken at several timepoints before and after primary and secondary immunization, and bulk PBMC replicates and cell subsets were isolated. Overall results and qualifications from the work: The study included only two donors, which limits how far the findings can be generalized. Computational filtering was needed because FACS-sorted repertoires could contain abundant contaminating clonotypes from the bulk population. A small share of clonotypes was detected in both CD4 and CD8 compartments, with the overlap likely arising from convergent recombination. Compared with the primary T-cell response, the secondary T-cell response was faster but weaker, reaching its peak on day 5 rather than on day 15. After the booster, most of the clones that had expanded following primary vaccination were detected again (almost 98% of CD4 and roughly 90% of CD8), which suggests that memory was broadly maintained.

Synthesis of TCR cDNA relied on 5'RACE template switching, a step that introduced a universal primer site along with unique molecular identifiers. cDNA synthesis was primed from both the TCR alpha and TCR beta constant segments. Library amplification involved two PCR steps, and the second step added sample barcodes and sequencing adapters. Sequencing of libraries was performed on Illumina HiSeq 2500 (2x100 bp) or NovaSeq (2x150 bp). In the original analysis: Reads were demultiplexed and collapsed into UMI consensus sequences with MIGEC, and V(D)J alignment was performed with MiXCR. Vaccine-responding clonotypes were identified with edgeR using replicate PBMC samples, with FDR below 0.01 and a log2 fold change above 5 up to day 15 being required. Each bulk clonotype was labeled CD4 or CD8 based on which sequenced repertoire, CD4 or CD8, contained the clonotype at higher abundance. TCRdb trimmed public reads at Q25 via fastp, called clones via MiXCR and kept in-frame beta chains. Here each entry gathers all rows of one CDR3 protein and keeps the most common genes and DNA. TCRdb's processing, not the study's, gives the V and J calls here. This sample has some 110,000 distinct CDR3 sequences in its table, and under 9% of those were observed once. Jointly, the top ten make up roughly 25% of the sample.

The sample holds many counts of this clonotype. Its specific antigen is unknown. No much larger clone is present one base from it, and per-base qualities are unavailable. The treatment or condition label, read with the paper, signifies: live attenuated yellow fever vaccine strain. A standard Ficoll-Paque protocol was used to isolate PBMCs from peripheral blood. CD4 and CD8 T-cell fractions were isolated with Dynabeads CD4 and CD8 positive selection kits. TriZol was used to extract RNA from bulk PBMCs, from CD4 and CD8 fractions, and from dextramer-positive and dextramer-negative fractions. Based on the germline V gene, the CDR1 and CDR2 sequences are MNHEY and SVGAGI. V is shortened by 3 bases, J by 4 bases, and the region joining them spans 11 bases. The CDR3 measures 14 amino acids from cysteine to phenylalanine. Of all the DNA, just the CDR3 is kept, 42 bases in frame from base 1.

The source is a man aged 25-45 years who received the YFV17D yellow fever vaccine. The rearranged chain carries TRBV6-5 and TRBJ2-3; no D gene is confidently identified. The specimen comprised CD8+ T cells sorted from PBMCs, sampled 45 days after the yellow fever booster vaccination. The CDR3 amino acid sequence is: CASSYFPTPDTQYF. The sequenced DNA is TGTGCCAGCAGTTATTTTCCGACTCCAGATACGCAGTATTTT.